This TCR beta chain was captured by sequencing in a study of blood T cells in healthy people across ages. Study findings and constraints: Strongly correlated with naive T cell percentage was TCR beta diversity.

Of note for this clonotype: The antigen is not known. The CDR3 ends on some other residue instead of the conserved phenylalanine or tryptophan, so this is likely a read error.

Alongside a J-beta primer mix, a sample-barcoded 5' primer served in a second PCR lasting 7 to 11 cycles. From the 5' RACE reads, TCRdb called clonotypes with MiXCR, one entry per CDR3 protein. Of about 1 million distinct CDR3 sequences listed, approximately 25% are singletons. Deletions cut 1 base from V and 2 bases from J, with 9 bases between. CDR1 is DFQATT, CDR2 SNEGSKA, per germline (reference sequence). The CDR3 sequence is 14 residues long. This sample was shared with a second study, whose subject was T cells of mothers and their children. According to that study: Detection of persistent microchimeric T cell clones did not occur.

Sequencing was performed on blood. This sequence originates from a girl aged 2-9 years in good health. The chain couples TRBV20-1 to TRBJ1-3, with D uncertain. CDR3 region: CSARVLTAGNTIYS. CDR3 bases: TGCAGTGCTAGAGTCCTCACAGCTGGAAACACCATATATTCT.